This T cell receptor beta chain was sequenced during a study of CXCR3-negative and CXCR3-positive naive CD8 T cells. Study-wide findings and caveats: Unlike memory cells, which differed, naive CXCR3-negative and CXCR3-positive cells had similar TRBV-TRBJ usage.

Per the germline V gene, CDR1 is DFQATT and CDR2 is SNEGSKA (reference sequence). CDR3 length equals 20 residues. UMI labels and 5' RACE were used to prepare the TRB cDNA libraries. From the 5' RACE reads, TCRdb lists one entry per CDR3 protein and no DNA. The listing contains some 130,000 distinct CDR3 sequences. Regarding this clonotype: The antigen is undetermined.

The V gene is TRBV20-1, the J gene TRBJ2-1; TCRdb proposes TRBD2, but this gene call is untestable without DNA. The TCR sequence derives from a human donor in good health. Some clones in this sample may be carry-over from other donors' samples. Sequencing was carried out using naive CXCR3- CD8+ T cells from blood. As for subset: CD45RO-CCR7+CD27+CD95- naive CD8+ T cells lacking CXCR3 (TNR3-). The CDR3 sequence is CSARGGVSGSEILSYNEQFF.